Each of the 13 T cell receptor beta chains below was sequenced from the same sample in a study of control samples from healthy donors and cancer patients. Repertoires were generated with immunoSEQ multiplex PCR, while TCRdb's copy carries only in-frame clones and drops some. The repertoire has under 90,000 clones, 85% to 95% of them found once; the top ten carry 5.8%. The sequenced sample consisted of blood. The receptors derive from a woman aged 55-69 years in good health.

The chain recombines TRBV28 with TRBJ1-3; possible D gene TRBD1, 6 bases. Trimming stripped 1 base from V and 4 bases from J, with 17 bases between. The CDR3 loop spans 17 amino acids. Germline CDR1 is MDHEN and CDR2 is SYDVKM. The CDR3: CASSLSGPGQSGNTIYF. As DNA, the CDR3 is TGTGCCAGCAGTTTATCGGGCCCAGGACAGTCAGGAAACACCATATATTTT.

The V gene is TRBV9, the J gene TRBJ2-2, with TRBD2 matching 9 bases. Germline loops: CDR1 SGDLS, CDR2 YYNGEE. The CDR3 spans 16 residues. V gave up 3 bases and J gave up 7 bases; unmatched junction bases: 10. This CDR3 is CASSGMGLAGSGELFF. The CDR3, as DNA: TGTGCCAGCAGCGGCATGGGACTAGCCGGGAGCGGGGAGCTGTTTTTT.

The CDR3 here is CSASSRTGDQPQHF. CDR3 sequence (DNA): TGCAGTGCTAGTAGCAGGACAGGGGATCAGCCCCAGCATTTT. The gene calls are TRBV20-1 and TRBJ1-5; the match to TRBD1 covers 9 bases. The germline CDR1 and CDR2 sequences are DFQATT and SNEGSKA (reference sequence). The CDR3 runs 14 residues. J gave up 5 bases and V 3 bases, and 5 bases lay outside the gene matches.

The chain has TRBV5-6 and TRBJ1-2; possible D gene TRBD1, 5 bases. V was trimmed by 3 bases and J by 1 base, leaving 10 bases between them. Germline V CDR1 and CDR2: SGHDT, YYEEEE. The CDR3 has 14 residues. CDR3 nucleotide sequence: TGTGCCAGCAGCTCCTGGGGGGTTAACTATGGCTACACCTTC. Translation: CASSSWGVNYGYTF.

This chain connects TRBV5-1 to TRBJ2-1; the match to TRBD1 covers 9 bases. Trimming at V came to 5 bases and at J to 2 bases, leaving 5 bases not matched to a gene. Germline CDR1 is SGHRS and CDR2 is YFSETQ. This CDR3 is built from 15 residues. The CDR3 protein is CASSQQGAPYNEQFF. The DNA for the CDR3 is TGCGCCAGCAGTCAACAGGGGGCCCCCTACAATGAGCAGTTCTTC.

The rearrangement joins TRBV6-5 to TRBJ1-4; no clear D gene. The CDR3 covers 14 residues. Trimming removed 7 bases from V and 2 bases from J, with 11 bases in between. From germline, CDR1 is MNHEY and CDR2 SVGAGI. This CDR3 reads CASTPASTNEKLFF. As DNA, the CDR3 is TGTGCCAGCACGCCGGCTTCGACTAATGAAAAACTGTTTTTT.

The rearrangement joins TRBV5-6 to TRBJ2-1, with 9 bases lining up with TRBD2. In germline, CDR1 is SGHDT, CDR2 YYEEEE. CDR3 length: 16 residues. The ends lost 1 base at V and 8 bases at J; junction bases unmatched: 10. The chain's CDR3 is CASSLYAGGRRYEQFF. DNA for the CDR3: TGTGCCAGCAGCTTGTACGCGGGAGGGCGGCGGTATGAGCAGTTCTTC.

This clone was seen only once. V and J are TRBV28 and TRBJ1-5; 12 bases match TRBD1. CDR1 and CDR2 from the germline V gene are MDHEN and SYDVKM. V lost 7 bases to trimming and J lost 7 bases; unmatched junction nucleotides: 8. The CDR3 is 15 residues long. In DNA form, the CDR3 reads TGTGCCAGCAAGGCGGGACAGGGGGCGAGGCAGCCCCAGCATTTT. This codes for CASKAGQGARQPQHF.

V gene TRBV18 combines with J gene TRBJ2-7; 10 bases line up with TRBD1. Germline CDR1 KGHSH, CDR2 LQKENI. V gave up 3 bases and J gave up 6 bases; unmatched junction bases: 14. There are 17 residues in the CDR3. CDR3 sequence: CASSPLGTGTGVSEQYF. The CDR3 coding sequence is TGTGCCAGCTCACCGTTAGGGACCGGGACAGGGGTTAGCGAGCAGTACTTC. The entire variable domain, with the rest obtained from reference TRBV18 and TRBJ2-7, is as follows: NAGVMQNPRHLVRRRGQEARLRCSPMKGHSHVYWYRQLPEEGLKFMVYLQKENIIDESGMPKERFSAEFPKEGPSILRIQQVVRGDSAAYFCASSPLGTGTGVSEQYFGPGTRLTVT.

The DNA of the CDR3 is TGTGCCAGCAGCCCCCTGACAGGAGGAAACACCATATATTTT. As protein: CASSPLTGGNTIYF. The V call is TRBV5-4, the J call TRBJ1-3; D possibly corresponds to TRBD1 (6 bases). V was shortened by 4 bases and J by 4 bases, with 12 bases between the two germline ends. Germline V CDR1 and CDR2: SGHNT, YYREEE (reference sequence). The CDR3 is 14 residues long. The full variable domain, in which reference TRBV5-4 and TRBJ1-3 provide the parts outside the CDR3, is ETGVTQSPTHLIKTRGQQVTLRCSSQSGHNTVSWYQQALGQGPQFIFQYYREEENGRGNFPPRFSGLQFPNYSSELNVNALELDDSALYLCASSPLTGGNTIYFGEGSWLTVV.

This rearrangement joins TRBV10-3 to TRBJ1-1; D call uncertain. Trimming took off 2 bases at V and 4 bases at J, with 11 bases between the two ends. The CDR3 loop spans 14 amino acids. Germline V lookup: CDR1 ENHRY, CDR2 SYGVKD. For the CDR3, the DNA is TGTGCCATCAGTGAGCTCGCGGGAAGCACTGAAGCTTTCTTT. Translation: CAISELAGSTEAFF.

The V call is TRBV28, the J call TRBJ1-1; 7 nucleotides agree with TRBD1. The V segment lost 6 bases and the J segment 6 bases; nucleotides outside the gene matches: 13. The CDR3 has 15 amino acids. Germline values: CDR1 MDHEN, CDR2 SYDVKM. DNA of the CDR3: TGTGCCAGCAGCCCTGCCGGGACAGCCCATTCTGAAGCTTTCTTT. Encoded protein: CASSPAGTAHSEAFF.

This sequence joins TRBV19 and TRBJ2-3, with D perhaps matching TRBD1 (6 bases). CDR1 and CDR2 (germline): LNHDA, SQIVND (reference sequence). Deletions cut 3 bases from V and 6 bases from J, with 7 bases between. The CDR3 has 12 residues. The CDR3 bases are TGTGCCAGTAGTATGCAGGGGGATACGCAGTATTTT. Translated: CASSMQGDTQYF.